The 10 T cell receptor beta chains given below trace back to one sample, sequenced in a study of blood T cell repertoires in COVID-19. Sequencing was performed with immunoSEQ multiplex PCR; in TCRdb, only in-frame clones are kept and a portion is missing. This table holds about 320,000 clones, under 95% found once. Input material: PBMCs or T cells enriched from blood (not recorded which). The receptors were sampled from a man aged 55 to 70 who had recovered from COVID-19.

The chain joins TRBV28 to TRBJ2-7; D might be TRBD2 (6 bases). Germline V gene sequence: CDR1 MDHEN, CDR2 SYDVKM. Trimming took 5 bases from V and 7 from J, leaving 21 bases between them. The CDR3 spans 15 residues. The CDR3 nucleotides read TGTGCCAGCAGTCCCCTAGGGACTGCCTTTTGGGAGCAGTACTTC. Its protein is CASSPLGTAFWEQYF.

The J gene is TRBJ2-7, the V gene TRBV18, with 9 nucleotides matching TRBD1. CDR3 size: 15 residues. CDR1 is KGHSH, CDR2 LQKENI, per germline. With 4 bases clipped from V and 2 bases from J, the junction kept 6 bases outside the gene matches. The CDR3 loop is CASSRGQGGAYEQYF. CDR3 DNA sequence: TGTGCCAGCTCACGGGGACAGGGAGGCGCCTACGAGCAGTACTTC.

The V and J genes are TRBV11-3 and TRBJ1-2; D is undetermined. Trimming cost V 5 bases and J 3 bases, with 7 bases left between them. Germline CDR1 SGHNT, CDR2 YENEEA. This CDR3 region has 12 residues. The CDR3 region is CASSQSDYGYTF. CDR3 in DNA: TGTGCCAGCAGCCAGAGCGACTATGGCTACACCTTC.

V and J are TRBV19 and TRBJ1-2, with 7 bases that match TRBD1. The length of the CDR3 is 13 residues. J was trimmed by 4 bases and V by 6 bases; bases with no gene match: 5. Germline CDR1 and CDR2: LNHDA and SQIVND (reference sequence). The CDR3 sequence: CASSLDRAYGYTF. In nucleotides, the CDR3 is TGTGCCAGTAGCCTAGACAGGGCCTATGGCTACACCTTC.

V and J are TRBV5-1 and TRBJ2-5; TRBD1 might be the D (5 bases). The CDR3 runs to 13 residues. The V gene lost 3 bases and the J gene lost 2 bases, with 8 bases spanning the gap. Per germline, CDR1 SGHRS and CDR2 YFSETQ. The CDR3 is CASSSDNQETQYF. Written as DNA, the CDR3 is TGCGCCAGCAGCTCGGACAATCAAGAGACCCAGTACTTC.

The V call is TRBV27, the J call TRBJ2-7; D call uncertain. CDR1 is MNHEY and CDR2 is SMNVEV in the germline V gene (reference sequence). The CDR3 totals 13 residues. V gave up 2 bases and J gave up 0 bases, with 5 bases separating them. The CDR3 DNA follows: TGTGCCAGCAGTTTAATGAGCTCCTACGAGCAGTACTTC. This gives the protein CASSLMSSYEQYF.

V is TRBV27 and J is TRBJ2-7; unclear D gene. The V end lost 10 bases, the J end lost 0 bases, and 10 bases lay between the germline ends. The CDR3 totals 12 residues. Germline assignment: CDR1 MNHEY and CDR2 SMNVEV (reference sequence). The CDR3 sequence is CATRASSYEQYF. The CDR3 bases are TGTGCCACCCGCGCGAGCTCCTACGAGCAGTACTTC.

The V call is TRBV9, the J call TRBJ2-3, with unresolved D. In germline, CDR1 is SGDLS, CDR2 YYNGEE. The CDR3 has 15 amino acids. V dropped 0 bases and J dropped 5 bases, with 13 bases sitting between them. DNA for the CDR3: TGTGCCAGCAGCGTAGCTACGGCGCGAGGAGATACGCAGTATTTT. It specifies CASSVATARGDTQYF.

The chain recombines TRBV6-5 with TRBJ2-5; D might be TRBD1 (6 bases). V was clipped by 6 bases and J by 2 bases, with 13 bases between them. This CDR3 comprises 14 residues. From germline, CDR1 is MNHEY and CDR2 SVGAGI. CDR3 DNA: TGTGCCAGCAGGGGAACAGGGTCTCAAGAGACCCAGTACTTC. Translation: CASRGTGSQETQYF.

This sequence joins TRBV7-9 and TRBJ2-1, with D possibly being TRBD2 (5 bases). CDR3 length equals 14 residues. Germline V gene data show CDR1 as SEHNR and CDR2 as FQNEAQ (reference sequence). The V and J ends lost 8 bases and 0 bases respectively, with 11 bases between them. The CDR3 bases are TGTGCCAGCCGAGCGGTGTCCTCCTACAATGAGCAGTTCTTC. It encodes CASRAVSSYNEQFF.